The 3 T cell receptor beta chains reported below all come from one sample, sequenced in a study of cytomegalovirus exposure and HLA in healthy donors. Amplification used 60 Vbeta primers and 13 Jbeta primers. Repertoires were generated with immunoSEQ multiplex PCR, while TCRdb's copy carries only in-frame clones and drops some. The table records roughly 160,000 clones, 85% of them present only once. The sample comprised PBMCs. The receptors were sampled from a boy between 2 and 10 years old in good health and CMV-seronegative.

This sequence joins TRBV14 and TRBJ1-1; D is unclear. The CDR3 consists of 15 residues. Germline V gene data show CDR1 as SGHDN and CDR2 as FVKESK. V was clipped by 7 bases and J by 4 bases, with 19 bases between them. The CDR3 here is CASKSVRALGTEAFF. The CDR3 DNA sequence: TGTGCCAGCAAATCAGTGAGGGCTTTAGGCACTGAAGCTTTCTTT.

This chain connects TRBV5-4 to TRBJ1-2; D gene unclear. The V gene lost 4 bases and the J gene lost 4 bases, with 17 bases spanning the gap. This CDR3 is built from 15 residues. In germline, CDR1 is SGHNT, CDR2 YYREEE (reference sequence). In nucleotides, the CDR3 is TGTGCCAGCAGCATCCGCGGATTGGAGGGCTATGGCTACACCTTC. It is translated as CASSIRGLEGYGYTF.

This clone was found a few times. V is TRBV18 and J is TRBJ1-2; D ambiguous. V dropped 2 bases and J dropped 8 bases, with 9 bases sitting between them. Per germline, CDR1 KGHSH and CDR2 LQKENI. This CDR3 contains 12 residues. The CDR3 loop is CASSPDEGGYTF. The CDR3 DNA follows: TGTGCCAGCTCACCAGATGAGGGCGGCTACACCTTC. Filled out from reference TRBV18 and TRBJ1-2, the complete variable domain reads NAGVMQNPRHLVRRRGQEARLRCSPMKGHSHVYWYRQLPEEGLKFMVYLQKENIIDESGMPKERFSAEFPKEGPSILRIQQVVRGDSAAYFCASSPDEGGYTFGSGTRLTVV.